The source of this TCR beta chain is a study of follicular helper T cells after annual influenza vaccination. Per the germline V gene, CDR1 is MNHNY and CDR2 is SVGAGI (reference sequence). The CDR3 is 15 amino acids. V was clipped by 4 bases and J by 0 bases, with 12 bases between them. Time point meaning: 2015-2016 season, pre-vaccination. TCRdb's copy holds only in-frame clones and misses some; the assay was immunoSEQ multiplex PCR. The sample includes about 10,000 clones, approximately 84% seen only once; the top ten take approximately 4%. The chain recombines TRBV6-6 with TRBJ1-2; no definite D call. The clonotype was recovered from an adult who received the influenza vaccine. Sequenced here: CXCR5+ CD38- circulating T follicular helper cells from blood, sampled on the day of influenza vaccination. The subset was: circulating Tfh, non-naive CD4+CXCR5+PD-1+ (ICOS+CD38+ or ICOS-CD38-). CDR3 region: CASSLPLEANYGYTF. CDR3 DNA sequence: TGTGCCAGCAGTTTACCCTTAGAGGCTAACTATGGCTACACCTTC.